Listed below are T cell receptor beta chains from one sample, sequenced in a study of identical twins. TCRdb independently ran MiXCR on the 5' RACE reads; one entry per CDR3 protein. The table includes about 570,000 distinct CDR3 sequences, nearly 10% detected once. This same sample was also taken into another study, of yellow fever vaccine responses in identical twins.

The sequenced material came from PBMCs. The receptors shown here come from a woman aged 18-29 years in good health. Both conserved end residues are part of each CDR3. The D gene is left open where the match is weak. Some rows have no size entry. The others give once, few or many, or a class for an expanded clone.

v_gene: TRBV28
abundance: few
d_gene: NA
j_gene: TRBJ1-2
len: 14
CDR3aa: CASLAGTLGGGYTF
CDR3nt: TGTGCCAGCCTTGCCGGGACGCTTGGGGGTGGCTACACCTTC

v_gene: TRBV6-2/TRBV6-3
abundance: many
d_gene: NA
j_gene: TRBJ2-3
len: 14
CDR3aa: CASKTGGASDTQYF
CDR3nt: TGTGCCAGCAAAACAGGGGGGGCCTCAGATACGCAGTATTTT

v_gene: TRBV3-1
abundance: many
d_gene: TRBD1
j_gene: TRBJ2-6
len: 19
CDR3aa: CASTLGTGGDFAGANVLTF
CDR3nt: TGTGCCAGCACCCTGGGGACAGGGGGTGACTTCGCTGGGGCCAACGTCCTGACTTTC

v_gene: TRBV11-2
abundance: many
d_gene: NA
j_gene: TRBJ2-7
len: 14
CDR3aa: CASSLGTALYEQYF
CDR3nt: TGTGCCAGCAGCTTAGGGACAGCTCTCTACGAGCAGTACTTC

v_gene: TRBV7-2
abundance: many
d_gene: NA
j_gene: TRBJ1-2
len: 12
CDR3aa: CASSFSGYGYTF
CDR3nt: TGTGCCAGCAGCTTTTCTGGCTATGGCTACACCTTC

v_gene: TRBV30
abundance: few
d_gene: NA
j_gene: TRBJ1-1
len: 12
CDR3aa: CAWSTMNTEAFF
CDR3nt: TGTGCCTGGAGTACTATGAACACTGAAGCTTTCTTT

v_gene: TRBV28
abundance: NA
d_gene: NA
j_gene: TRBJ2-7
len: 18
CDR3aa: CASSLSPSSSRRTYEQYF
CDR3nt: TGTGCCAGCAGTTTAAGCCCGAGTTCGAGCAGGAGGACCTACGAGCAGTACTTC

v_gene: TRBV5-1
abundance: many
d_gene: NA
j_gene: TRBJ1-6
len: 15
CDR3aa: CASSLTVAGNSPLHF
CDR3nt: TGCGCCAGCAGCCTCACTGTGGCAGGGAATTCACCCCTCCACTTT

v_gene: TRBV28
abundance: many
d_gene: NA
j_gene: TRBJ2-1
len: 15
CDR3aa: CASSLVGGGSYEQFF
CDR3nt: TGTGCCAGCAGTTTGGTGGGGGGGGGCTCGTATGAGCAGTTCTTC

v_gene: TRBV20-1
abundance: NA
d_gene: NA
j_gene: TRBJ2-7
len: 13
CDR3aa: CSASDVASYEQYF
CDR3nt: TGCAGTGCTAGCGATGTAGCGTCCTACGAGCAGTACTTC

v_gene: TRBV7-2
abundance: few
d_gene: TRBD2
j_gene: TRBJ2-1
len: 16
CDR3aa: CASSSTGLAGFNEQFF
CDR3nt: TGTGCCAGCAGCTCAACGGGACTAGCGGGGTTCAATGAGCAGTTCTTC

v_gene: TRBV7-8
abundance: many
d_gene: NA
j_gene: TRBJ2-1
len: 15
CDR3aa: CASSLSRDLYNEQFF
CDR3nt: TGTGCCAGCAGCTTATCGCGGGATCTATACAATGAGCAGTTCTTC

v_gene: TRBV25-1
abundance: NA
d_gene: NA
j_gene: TRBJ2-7
len: 12
CDR3aa: CASTAGVYEQYF
CDR3nt: TGTGCCAGCACGGCCGGGGTATACGAGCAGTACTTC

v_gene: TRBV24-1
abundance: few
d_gene: NA
j_gene: TRBJ2-2
len: 15
CDR3aa: CATSDVRANTGELFF
CDR3nt: TGTGCCACCAGTGATGTCAGGGCTAACACCGGGGAGCTGTTTTTT

v_gene: TRBV20-1
abundance: NA
d_gene: TRBD2
j_gene: TRBJ2-3
len: 14
CDR3aa: CSATRDYRGDTQYF
CDR3nt: TGCAGTGCTACCCGGGACTATAGAGGAGATACGCAGTATTTT

v_gene: TRBV7-9
abundance: few
d_gene: TRBD1
j_gene: TRBJ1-5
len: 16
CDR3aa: CASSFGTGLGNQPQHF
CDR3nt: TGTGCCAGCAGCTTCGGGACAGGGTTAGGCAATCAGCCCCAGCATTTT

v_gene: TRBV7-8
abundance: few
d_gene: NA
j_gene: TRBJ2-5
len: 16
CDR3aa: CASSRRGRGEMETQYF
CDR3nt: TGTGCCAGCAGCCGAAGGGGACGAGGGGAGATGGAGACCCAGTACTTC

v_gene: TRBV5-1
abundance: few
d_gene: NA
j_gene: TRBJ2-1
len: 15
CDR3aa: CASRQAGTSYNEQFF
CDR3nt: TGCGCCAGCAGACAGGCAGGAACCTCCTACAATGAGCAGTTCTTC

v_gene: TRBV6-5
abundance: NA
d_gene: TRBD2
j_gene: TRBJ2-2
len: 16
CDR3aa: CASSYLLAGVTGELFF
CDR3nt: TGTGCCAGCAGTTACCTACTAGCGGGGGTAACCGGGGAGCTGTTTTTT

v_gene: TRBV29-1
abundance: few
d_gene: NA
j_gene: TRBJ2-3
len: 10
CDR3aa: CSVADRAEYF
CDR3nt: TGCAGCGTTGCGGACCGGGCGGAGTATTTT

v_gene: TRBV14
abundance: few
d_gene: NA
j_gene: TRBJ2-6
len: 17
CDR3aa: CASSQVAGPSGANVLTF
CDR3nt: TGTGCCAGCAGCCAAGTGGCAGGGCCTTCTGGGGCCAACGTCCTGACTTTC

v_gene: TRBV5-1
abundance: many
d_gene: TRBD2
j_gene: TRBJ2-7
len: 15
CDR3aa: CASSPGTSGTYEQYF
CDR3nt: TGTGCCAGCAGTCCTGGGACTAGCGGGACCTACGAGCAGTACTTC

v_gene: TRBV6-5
abundance: NA
d_gene: TRBD2
j_gene: TRBJ2-3
len: 17
CDR3aa: CASSWSLGSGRTDTQYF
CDR3nt: TGTGCCAGCAGTTGGAGTCTGGGGAGCGGGAGGACAGATACGCAGTATTTT

v_gene: TRBV3-1
abundance: many
d_gene: TRBD1
j_gene: TRBJ2-3
len: 15
CDR3aa: CASSTRTGGTDTQYF
CDR3nt: TGTGCCAGCAGCACTCGGACAGGGGGGACAGATACGCAGTATTTT

v_gene: TRBV7-9
abundance: NA
d_gene: TRBD1
j_gene: TRBJ2-2
len: 16
CDR3aa: CASSLGQGVVTGELFF
CDR3nt: TGTGCCAGCAGCTTGGGACAGGGGGTGGTCACCGGGGAGCTGTTTTTT

v_gene: TRBV12-3/TRBV12-4
abundance: many
d_gene: NA
j_gene: TRBJ1-1
len: 13
CDR3aa: CASSPGGGTEAFF
CDR3nt: TGTGCCAGCAGCCCTGGTGGGGGCACTGAAGCTTTCTTT

v_gene: TRBV5-1
abundance: few
d_gene: NA
j_gene: TRBJ2-1
len: 16
CDR3aa: CASSLAVGPPYNEQFF
CDR3nt: TGCGCCAGCAGCTTGGCCGTGGGGCCCCCCTACAATGAGCAGTTCTTC

v_gene: TRBV30
abundance: NA
d_gene: TRBD2
j_gene: TRBJ2-1
len: 14
CDR3aa: CAWSVASGVNEQFF
CDR3nt: TGTGCCTGGAGTGTTGCCAGCGGGGTAAATGAGCAGTTCTTC

v_gene: TRBV5-1
abundance: few
d_gene: NA
j_gene: TRBJ2-3
len: 16
CDR3aa: CASSLDLRGSTDTQYF
CDR3nt: TGCGCCAGCAGCTTGGATCTGCGGGGAAGCACAGATACGCAGTATTTT

v_gene: TRBV5-1
abundance: many
d_gene: NA
j_gene: TRBJ2-3
len: 14
CDR3aa: CASSPPPTTDTQYF
CDR3nt: TGCGCCAGCAGCCCGCCGCCAACGACAGATACGCAGTATTTT

v_gene: TRBV7-2
abundance: NA
d_gene: NA
j_gene: TRBJ2-7
len: 13
CDR3aa: CASSRRGSHEQYF
CDR3nt: TGTGCCAGCAGCCGCCGGGGGTCCCACGAGCAGTACTTC

v_gene: TRBV7-2
abundance: many
d_gene: TRBD1
j_gene: TRBJ2-5
len: 15
CDR3aa: CASSFGQGLGETQYF
CDR3nt: TGTGCCAGCAGCTTCGGACAGGGGCTGGGAGAGACCCAGTACTTC

v_gene: TRBV11-3
abundance: few
d_gene: TRBD1
j_gene: TRBJ2-7
len: 15
CDR3aa: CASSNDRACSYEQYF
CDR3nt: TGTGCCAGCAGCAACGACAGGGCCTGCTCCTACGAGCAGTACTTC

v_gene: TRBV27
abundance: NA
d_gene: NA
j_gene: TRBJ2-2
len: 16
CDR3aa: CASTQLLSGNTGELFF
CDR3nt: TGTGCCAGCACCCAGTTGCTGTCCGGGAACACCGGGGAGCTGTTTTTT

v_gene: TRBV29-1
abundance: many
d_gene: NA
j_gene: TRBJ1-1
len: 15
CDR3aa: CSVEDPEGGLWGAFF
CDR3nt: TGCAGCGTTGAAGATCCAGAAGGGGGACTGTGGGGAGCTTTCTTT

v_gene: TRBV7-8
abundance: few
d_gene: NA
j_gene: TRBJ1-6
len: 18
CDR3aa: CASSLRPGLTGDNSPLHF
CDR3nt: TGTGCCAGCAGCTTAAGGCCCGGCCTGACAGGAGATAATTCACCCCTCCACTTT

v_gene: TRBV20-1
abundance: few
d_gene: TRBD1
j_gene: TRBJ1-1
len: 16
CDR3aa: CSARAGTGGGNTEAFF
CDR3nt: TGCAGTGCTAGAGCCGGGACAGGGGGCGGGAACACTGAAGCTTTCTTT

v_gene: TRBV3-1
abundance: many
d_gene: NA
j_gene: TRBJ1-2
len: 17
CDR3aa: CASSQRKDGPLNYGYTF
CDR3nt: TGTGCCAGCAGCCAGAGGAAGGACGGACCACTTAACTATGGCTACACCTTC

v_gene: TRBV11-2
abundance: NA
d_gene: NA
j_gene: TRBJ2-5
len: 15
CDR3aa: CASSLVRESGETQYF
CDR3nt: TGTGCCAGCAGCTTAGTTCGGGAGTCCGGGGAGACCCAGTACTTC

v_gene: TRBV3-1
abundance: many
d_gene: NA
j_gene: TRBJ2-1
len: 17
CDR3aa: CASSHVSGSRLYNEQFF
CDR3nt: TGTGCCAGCAGCCATGTTTCGGGATCACGGCTCTACAATGAGCAGTTCTTC

v_gene: TRBV2
abundance: NA
d_gene: NA
j_gene: TRBJ1-2
len: 16
CDR3aa: CASSHSGARGNYGYTF
CDR3nt: TGTGCCAGCAGTCATTCAGGGGCGCGGGGCAACTATGGCTACACCTTC

v_gene: TRBV6-5
abundance: NA
d_gene: NA
j_gene: TRBJ1-1
len: 14
CDR3aa: CASSYTEQGPEAFF
CDR3nt: TGTGCCAGCAGTTACACAGAACAGGGCCCCGAAGCTTTCTTT

v_gene: TRBV29-1
abundance: many
d_gene: NA
j_gene: TRBJ2-1
len: 13
CDR3aa: CSGGSDSYNEQFF
CDR3nt: TGCAGCGGGGGTTCTGACTCCTACAATGAGCAGTTCTTC

v_gene: TRBV24-1
abundance: many
d_gene: TRBD1
j_gene: TRBJ2-2
len: 17
CDR3aa: CATSEVWGTATTGELFF
CDR3nt: TGTGCCACCAGTGAGGTTTGGGGGACAGCTACCACCGGGGAGCTGTTTTTT

v_gene: TRBV5-6
abundance: NA
d_gene: NA
j_gene: TRBJ2-7
len: 16
CDR3aa: CASSPHLGDVAYEQYF
CDR3nt: TGTGCCAGCAGCCCCCACCTGGGGGACGTCGCCTACGAGCAGTACTTC

v_gene: TRBV12-3/TRBV12-4
abundance: few
d_gene: TRBD1
j_gene: TRBJ1-1
len: 17
CDR3aa: CASSLAGTGAGNTEAFF
CDR3nt: TGTGCCAGCAGTTTAGCGGGGACAGGGGCCGGGAACACTGAAGCTTTCTTT

v_gene: TRBV15
abundance: NA
d_gene: NA
j_gene: TRBJ1-4
len: 15
CDR3aa: CATSRVAGSSEKLFF
CDR3nt: TGTGCCACCAGCAGAGTGGCAGGCAGTTCCGAAAAACTGTTTTTT

v_gene: TRBV6-2/TRBV6-3
abundance: NA
d_gene: NA
j_gene: TRBJ2-7
len: 13
CDR3aa: CASSYSKNYEQYF
CDR3nt: TGTGCCAGCAGTTACTCGAAGAACTACGAGCAGTACTTC

v_gene: TRBV6-1
abundance: many
d_gene: TRBD2
j_gene: TRBJ2-3
len: 17
CDR3aa: CASSPVPLAEATDTQYF
CDR3nt: TGTGCCAGCAGCCCCGTTCCTCTAGCGGAGGCCACAGATACGCAGTATTTT

v_gene: TRBV2
abundance: few
d_gene: NA
j_gene: TRBJ2-2
len: 15
CDR3aa: CASSIVREGTGELFF
CDR3nt: TGTGCCAGCAGTATCGTCAGGGAAGGCACCGGGGAGCTGTTTTTT

v_gene: TRBV5-6
abundance: few
d_gene: NA
j_gene: TRBJ2-4
len: 15
CDR3aa: CASSLRHLAKNIQYF
CDR3nt: TGTGCCAGCAGCCTACGACACTTAGCCAAAAACATTCAGTACTTC

v_gene: TRBV11-2
abundance: many
d_gene: NA
j_gene: TRBJ2-5
len: 15
CDR3aa: CASSLGVADQETQYF
CDR3nt: TGTGCCAGCAGCCTCGGAGTGGCAGACCAAGAGACCCAGTACTTC

v_gene: TRBV12-3/TRBV12-4
abundance: many
d_gene: NA
j_gene: TRBJ2-3
len: 12
CDR3aa: CASSPIGDTQYF
CDR3nt: TGTGCCAGCAGTCCCATCGGGGATACGCAGTATTTT

v_gene: TRBV27
abundance: NA
d_gene: TRBD2
j_gene: TRBJ2-6
len: 18
CDR3aa: CASSLSGGTFSGANVLTF
CDR3nt: TGTGCCAGCAGCCTAAGCGGGGGAACCTTTTCTGGGGCCAACGTCCTGACTTTC

v_gene: TRBV30
abundance: few
d_gene: NA
j_gene: TRBJ2-1
len: 13
CDR3aa: CAWTTAGQIEQFF
CDR3nt: TGTGCCTGGACCACTGCCGGGCAGATTGAGCAGTTCTTC